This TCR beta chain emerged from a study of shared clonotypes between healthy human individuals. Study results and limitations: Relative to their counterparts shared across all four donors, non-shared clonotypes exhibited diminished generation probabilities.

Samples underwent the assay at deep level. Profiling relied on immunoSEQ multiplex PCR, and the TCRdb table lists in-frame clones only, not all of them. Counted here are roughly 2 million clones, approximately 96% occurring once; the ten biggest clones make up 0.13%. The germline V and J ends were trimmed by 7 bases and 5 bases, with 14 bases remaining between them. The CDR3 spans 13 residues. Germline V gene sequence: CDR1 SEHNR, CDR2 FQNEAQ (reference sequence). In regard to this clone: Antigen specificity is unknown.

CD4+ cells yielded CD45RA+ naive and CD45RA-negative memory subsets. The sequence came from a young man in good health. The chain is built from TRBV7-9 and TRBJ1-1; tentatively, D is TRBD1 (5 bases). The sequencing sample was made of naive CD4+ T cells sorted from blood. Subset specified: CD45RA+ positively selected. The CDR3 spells CASISSGRTEAFF. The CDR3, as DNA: TGTGCCAGCATCAGTTCAGGGAGGACTGAAGCTTTCTTT.